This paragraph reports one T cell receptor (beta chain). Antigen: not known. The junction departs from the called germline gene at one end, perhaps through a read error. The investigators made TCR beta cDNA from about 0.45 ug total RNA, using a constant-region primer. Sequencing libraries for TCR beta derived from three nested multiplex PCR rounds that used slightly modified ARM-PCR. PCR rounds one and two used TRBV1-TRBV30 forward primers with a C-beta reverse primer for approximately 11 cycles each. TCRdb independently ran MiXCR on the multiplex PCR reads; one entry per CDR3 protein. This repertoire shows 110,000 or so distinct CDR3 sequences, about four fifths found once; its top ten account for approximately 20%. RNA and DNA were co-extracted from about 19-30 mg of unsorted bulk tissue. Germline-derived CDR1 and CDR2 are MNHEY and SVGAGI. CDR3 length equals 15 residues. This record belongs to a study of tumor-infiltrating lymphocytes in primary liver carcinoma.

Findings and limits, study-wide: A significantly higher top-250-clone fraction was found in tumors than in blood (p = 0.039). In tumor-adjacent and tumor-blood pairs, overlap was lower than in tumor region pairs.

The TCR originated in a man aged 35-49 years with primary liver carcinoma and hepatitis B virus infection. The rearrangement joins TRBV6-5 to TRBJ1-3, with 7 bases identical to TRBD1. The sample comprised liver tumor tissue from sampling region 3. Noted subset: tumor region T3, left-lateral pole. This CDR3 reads CASGRQGSSENTIYF. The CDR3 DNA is TGTGCCAGCGGTAGACAGGGCTCCTCTGAAAACACCATATATTTT.